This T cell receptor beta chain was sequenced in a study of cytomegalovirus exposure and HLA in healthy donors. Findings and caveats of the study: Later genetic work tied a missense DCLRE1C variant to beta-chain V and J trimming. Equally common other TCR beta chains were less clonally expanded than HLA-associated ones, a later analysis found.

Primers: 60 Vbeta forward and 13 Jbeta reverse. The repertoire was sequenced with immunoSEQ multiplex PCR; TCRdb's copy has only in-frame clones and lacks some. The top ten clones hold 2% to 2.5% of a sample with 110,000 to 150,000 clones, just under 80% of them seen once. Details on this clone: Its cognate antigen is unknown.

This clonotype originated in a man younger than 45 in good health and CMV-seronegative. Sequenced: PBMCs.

DNA of the CDR3: TGCGCCAGCAGCTTGGACCAATCCTACGAGCAGTACTTC. It is translated as CASSLDQSYEQYF. The chain joins TRBV5-1 to TRBJ2-5; D remains unclear. The J call could be wrong; TRBJ2-7 is a better fit for the DNA end. The CDR3 is 13 residues long. Germline V gene data show CDR1 as SGHRS and CDR2 as YFSETQ.